A single sample gave rise to the 30 T cell receptor beta chains below, sequenced in a study of cytomegalovirus exposure and HLA in healthy donors. TCRdb's table, derived via immunoSEQ multiplex PCR, lists solely in-frame clones and lacks some. The sample has under 150,000 clones, around nine tenths seen once. Sequencing was performed on PBMCs. These receptors were obtained from a woman under 30 in good health and CMV-seropositive.

For the CDR3, the DNA is TGTGCCAGCAGCATCGGTTCGGGACAGGGGGCGAAAAGGGCCTACAATGAGCAGTTCTTC. Amino acids: CASSIGSGQGAKRAYNEQFF. The gene calls are TRBV7-6 and TRBJ2-1; 12 bases map to TRBD1. The CDR3 spans 20 residues. J gave up 2 bases and V 5 bases, and 16 bases lay outside the gene matches. Germline loops: CDR1 SGHVS, CDR2 FNYEAQ. Using reference TRBV7-6 and TRBJ2-1 for the parts outside the CDR3, the full variable domain is GAGVSQSPRYKVTKRGQDVALRCDPISGHVSLYWYRQALGQGPEFLTYFNYEAQQDKSGLPNDRFSAERPEGSISTLTIQRTEQRDSAMYRCASSIGSGQGAKRAYNEQFFGPGTRLTVL.

This sequence joins TRBV7-6 and TRBJ2-2, with 11 bases that match TRBD2. Losses at the gene ends were 4 bases for V and 5 bases for J; bases not matched to a gene: 9. Looked up from germline, CDR1 is SGHVS and CDR2 is FNYEAQ. The CDR3 sequence is 17 residues long. CDR3 region: CASSYIAGGPRTGELFF. As DNA, the CDR3 is TGTGCCAGCAGCTACATAGCGGGAGGGCCAAGGACCGGGGAGCTGTTTTTT.

The genes are TRBV11-2 and TRBJ2-5, with TRBD2 identical over 11 bases. The CDR3 runs to 15 residues. Germline V gene sequence: CDR1 SGHAT, CDR2 FQNNGV. Trimming took 3 bases from V and 5 from J; bases not matched to a gene: 5. CDR3 residues: CASSFSGGAAETQYF. In DNA form, the CDR3 reads TGTGCCAGCAGCTTTAGCGGGGGGGCCGCTGAGACCCAGTACTTC.

This rearrangement joins TRBV5-4 to TRBJ2-3; 7 positions match TRBD1. This CDR3 spans 14 amino acids. With 3 bases clipped from V and 6 bases from J, the junction kept 7 bases outside the gene matches. Germline-derived CDR1 and CDR2 are SGHNT and YYREEE (reference sequence). CDR3 DNA sequence: TGTGCCAGCAGCTACGCAACAGGGGCCGATACGCAGTATTTT. It encodes CASSYATGADTQYF.

The chain is built from TRBV11-2 and TRBJ2-7, with 14 positions matching TRBD2. Germline V gene data show CDR1 as SGHAT and CDR2 as FQNNGV. V was pared by 4 bases and J by 3 bases, with 5 bases of the junction left unmatched. CDR3 size: 16 residues. The CDR3 spells CASSSGLAGGLYEQYF. The CDR3 DNA follows: TGTGCCAGCAGCTCTGGACTAGCGGGGGGACTCTACGAGCAGTACTTC.

The chain has TRBV5-4 and TRBJ2-5, with TRBD1 as a possible D gene (6 bases). This CDR3 region has 14 residues. Trimming cost V 2 bases and J 4 bases, with 12 bases left between them. CDR1 and CDR2 (germline): SGHNT, YYREEE (reference sequence). DNA of the CDR3: TGTGCCAGCAGCTTAGGGGGAGTGGGAGAGACCCAGTACTTC. Translating it yields CASSLGGVGETQYF.

J is TRBJ1-1 and V is TRBV14; weak D call: TRBD1 (6 bases). Germline CDR1 SGHDN, CDR2 FVKESK. This CDR3 is 15 amino acids long. V lost 3 bases to trimming and J lost 1 base, with 12 bases between them. This CDR3 reads CASSQLTGQNTEAFF. The CDR3 bases are TGTGCCAGCAGCCAGTTGACAGGACAGAACACTGAAGCTTTCTTT.

This chain joins TRBV5-6 and TRBJ1-2, with TRBD1 matching 7 bases. Germline V gene lookup returns CDR1 SGHDT and CDR2 YYEEEE. With 4 bases clipped from V and 2 bases from J, the junction kept 5 bases outside the gene matches. The CDR3 sequence is 14 residues long. CDR3 region: CASSPTTGNYGYTF. The CDR3 DNA is TGTGCCAGCAGCCCTACGACAGGGAACTATGGCTACACCTTC.

The chain is built from TRBV5-4 and TRBJ1-1, with D maybe TRBD1 (6 bases). Germline-derived CDR1 and CDR2 are SGHNT and YYREEE (reference sequence). The ends were cut back, 5 bases at V and 4 bases at J, with 12 bases in the middle. The CDR3 has 13 amino acids. The CDR3 DNA is TGTGCCAGCAGTTTACAGGGAACCACTGAAGCTTTCTTT. Its translation is CASSLQGTTEAFF. Drawing the rest from reference TRBV5-4 and TRBJ1-1, the complete variable domain is ETGVTQSPTHLIKTRGQQVTLRCSSQSGHNTVSWYQQALGQGPQFIFQYYREEENGRGNFPPRFSGLQFPNYSSELNVNALELDDSALYLCASSLQGTTEAFFGQGTRLTVV.

This chain joins TRBV11-2 and TRBJ1-2; TRBD1 agrees at 7 bases. Germline CDR1 SGHAT, CDR2 FQNNGV. This CDR3 region has 16 residues. J gave up 3 bases and V 5 bases, and 12 bases lay outside the gene matches. The CDR3 protein is CASSPVRGGPYYGYTF. The CDR3 DNA reads as TGTGCCAGCAGCCCTGTCAGAGGGGGCCCTTACTATGGCTACACCTTC. Full variable domain (rest looked up from reference TRBV11-2 and TRBJ1-2): EAGVAQSPRYKIIEKRQSVAFWCNPISGHATLYWYQQILGQGPKLLIQFQNNGVVDDSQLPKDRFSAERLKGVDSTLKIQPAKLEDSAVYLCASSPVRGGPYYGYTFGSGTRLTVV.

The chain is built from TRBV19 and TRBJ2-7, with 7 nucleotides matching TRBD2. The germline V gene has CDR1 LNHDA and CDR2 SQIVND (reference sequence). The trim removed 1 base at V and 4 bases at J, leaving 4 bases unmatched. CDR3 size: 14 residues. The CDR3 sequence is CASSIGTRAYEQYF. For the CDR3, the DNA is TGTGCCAGTAGTATAGGGACTAGAGCGTACGAGCAGTACTTC.

The rearrangement joins TRBV6-5 to TRBJ1-1, with 9 bases aligning to TRBD1. This CDR3 comprises 13 residues. Germline CDR1 MNHEY, CDR2 SVGAGI. V lost 8 bases and J lost 5; bases outside the gene matches: 6. The CDR3 loop is CASRDRALTEAFF. DNA of the CDR3: TGTGCCAGCCGGGACAGGGCTTTAACTGAAGCTTTCTTT.

V usage is TRBV7-3 and J usage is TRBJ2-7, with 7 bases identical to TRBD2. From germline, CDR1 is SGHTA and CDR2 FQGTGA. The J segment lost 5 bases and the V segment lost 2 bases, leaving 6 bases of the junction unmatched. CDR3 size: 14 residues. The CDR3 nucleotides read TGTGCCAGCAGCTTAGGCGGGAGTATGAACGAGCAGTACTTC. Translated, it gives CASSLGGSMNEQYF. Complete variable domain (other parts from reference TRBV7-3 and TRBJ2-7): GAGVSQTPSNKVTEKGKYVELRCDPISGHTALYWYRQSLGQGPEFLIYFQGTGAADDSGLPNDRFFAVRPEGSVSTLKIQRTERGDSAVYLCASSLGGSMNEQYFGPGTRLTVT.

V is TRBV2 and J is TRBJ1-5; no clear D. CDR1 is SNHLY, CDR2 FYNNEI, per germline. V lost 8 bases and J 0 bases, leaving 8 bases between the germline ends. The CDR3 covers 13 residues. DNA for the CDR3: TGTGCCAGCGTTCAGTATAGCAATCAGCCCCAGCATTTT. This codes for CASVQYSNQPQHF. The full variable domain, in which reference TRBV2 and TRBJ1-5 provide the parts outside the CDR3, is EPEVTQTPSHQVTQMGQEVILRCVPISNHLYFYWYRQILGQKVEFLVSFYNNEISEKSEIFDDQFSVERPDGSNFTLKIRSTKLEDSAMYFCASVQYSNQPQHFGDGTRLSIL.

J is TRBJ2-1 and V is TRBV7-9, with 9 bases that match TRBD1. The J segment lost 3 bases and the V segment lost 4 bases, leaving 7 bases of the junction unmatched. This CDR3 spans 16 amino acids. The germline CDR1 and CDR2 sequences are SEHNR and FQNEAQ (reference sequence). The CDR3: CASSSTGTGLYNEQFF. Here the CDR3 DNA reads TGTGCCAGCAGCTCCACCGGGACAGGGCTCTACAATGAGCAGTTCTTC.

The rearrangement links TRBV23-1 to TRBJ1-5; D gene ambiguous. TRBV23-1 is labeled an ORF, and its function is uncertain. CDR3 length equals 15 residues. Trimming shortened V by 0 bases and J by 3 bases, and 9 bases separated the two germline ends. This CDR3 is CASSQSRQINQPQHF. DNA of the CDR3: TGCGCCAGCAGTCAATCGCGGCAGATCAATCAGCCCCAGCATTTT.

The rearrangement links TRBV5-1 to TRBJ1-6; TRBD1 is a possible D gene (6 bases). The CDR3 is made up of 15 amino acids. V lost 0 bases and J 7 bases, leaving 11 bases between the germline ends. Germline-derived CDR1 and CDR2 are SGHRS and YFSETQ. The CDR3 reads CASSLEGTPNSPLHF. The CDR3 bases are TGCGCCAGCAGCTTGGAAGGGACACCCAATTCACCCCTCCACTTT.

The chain is built from TRBV18 and TRBJ1-2, with TRBD1 identical over 9 bases. This CDR3 is 15 amino acids long. Trimming at V came to 0 bases and at J to 4 bases, leaving 3 bases not matched to a gene. In germline, CDR1 is KGHSH, CDR2 LQKENI. CDR3 DNA sequence: TGTGCCAGCTCACCACCACAGGGGGCTGGCTATGGCTACACCTTC. Translated: CASSPPQGAGYGYTF. Using reference TRBV18 and TRBJ1-2 for the parts outside the CDR3, the full variable domain is NAGVMQNPRHLVRRRGQEARLRCSPMKGHSHVYWYRQLPEEGLKFMVYLQKENIIDESGMPKERFSAEFPKEGPSILRIQQVVRGDSAAYFCASSPPQGAGYGYTFGSGTRLTVV.

This sequence joins TRBV9 and TRBJ2-3, with 10 bases aligning to TRBD2. With V trimmed by 4 bases and J by 6 bases, 11 bases remained unmatched. The CDR3 runs 16 residues. Germline V gives CDR1 SGDLS, CDR2 YYNGEE. The CDR3 DNA reads TGTGCCAGCAGCCTACCCTTAGCGGGGGGAGTCGATACGCAGTATTTT. This encodes CASSLPLAGGVDTQYF.

The chain has TRBV30 and TRBJ2-7; no clear D gene. Germline CDR1 is GTSNPN and CDR2 is SVGIG (reference sequence). The V end was cut by 0 bases, the J end by 0 bases, with 6 bases between. The CDR3 has 13 residues. CDR3: CAWSVRSSYEQYF. CDR3 coding DNA: TGTGCCTGGAGTGTAAGGAGCTCCTACGAGCAGTACTTC.

CDR3 bases: TGTGCCAGCAACCGCAGGCTGAGCTCCTATAATTCACCCCTCCACTTT. Amino acids: CASNRRLSSYNSPLHF. The rearrangement uses TRBV5-6 and TRBJ1-6, with unresolved D. Germline CDR1 is SGHDT and CDR2 is YYEEEE. The CDR3 consists of 16 residues. Trimming took off 6 bases at V and 0 bases at J, with 13 bases between the two ends. Variable domain in full (rest from reference TRBV5-6 and TRBJ1-6): DAGVTQSPTHLIKTRGQQVTLRCSPKSGHDTVSWYQQALGQGPQFIFQYYEEEERQRGNFPDRFSGHQFPNYSSELNVNALLLGDSALYLCASNRRLSSYNSPLHFGNGTRLTVT.

DNA of the CDR3: TGTGCCACCAGCAGAGAAATTGTAAAAGCGGGAGGCCACGAGCAGTACTTC. This translates into CATSREIVKAGGHEQYF. This chain joins TRBV15 and TRBJ2-7; 9 bases fit TRBD2. Germline CDR1 reads LNHNV; CDR2 reads YYDKDF (reference sequence). The junction had 11 bases not matched to a gene; V was cut back by 0 bases and J by 5 bases. The CDR3 contains 17 residues.

This chain joins TRBV2 and TRBJ2-2, with 9 nucleotides matching TRBD1. There are 15 residues in the CDR3. CDR1 SNHLY and CDR2 FYNNEI come from the germline V gene. With 4 bases clipped from V and 7 bases from J, the junction kept 7 bases outside the gene matches. The CDR3 loop reads CASSAGQGLGGELFF. In DNA form, the CDR3 reads TGTGCCAGCAGTGCCGGACAGGGGTTGGGCGGGGAGCTGTTTTTT. The whole variable domain, filled in from reference TRBV2 and TRBJ2-2, reads EPEVTQTPSHQVTQMGQEVILRCVPISNHLYFYWYRQILGQKVEFLVSFYNNEISEKSEIFDDQFSVERPDGSNFTLKIRSTKLEDSAMYFCASSAGQGLGGELFFGEGSRLTVL.

This chain joins TRBV9 and TRBJ2-2, with TRBD2 identical over 12 bases. There are 17 residues in the CDR3. Germline lookup yields CDR1 SGDLS and CDR2 YYNGEE. V lost 4 bases to trimming and J lost 4 bases; unmatched junction nucleotides: 8. The CDR3 reads CASSTRTSGVGTGELFF. Here the CDR3 DNA reads TGTGCCAGCAGCACTCGGACTAGCGGGGTCGGCACCGGGGAGCTGTTTTTT.

J is TRBJ2-1 and V is TRBV15; 11 bases match TRBD2. Trimming at V came to 1 base and at J to 6 bases, leaving 8 bases not matched to a gene. Germline loops: CDR1 LNHNV, CDR2 YYDKDF (reference sequence). CDR3 size: 17 residues. The CDR3 nucleotides are TGTGCCACCAGCAGAGGATCTGGGACTAGCGGTGTCAATGAGCAGTTCTTC. Protein product: CATSRGSGTSGVNEQFF.

The chain is built from TRBV20-1 and TRBJ1-6; unclear D gene. This CDR3 region has 10 residues. The V end lost 5 bases, the J end lost 9 bases, and 5 bases lay between the germline ends. Germline CDR1 reads DFQATT; CDR2 reads SNEGSKA (reference sequence). CDR3: CSAQVSPLHF. DNA of the CDR3: TGCAGTGCTCAGGTTTCACCCCTCCACTTT.

CDR3 bases: TGTGCCAGCAGCCACAAGGGTGGGGTCAGGGGGCGAAACACCATATATTTT. Protein: CASSHKGGVRGRNTIYF. The chain combines TRBV4-2 with TRBJ1-3; 8 bases are shared with TRBD1. Per the germline V gene, CDR1 is LGHNA and CDR2 is YNFKEQ. Losses at the gene ends were 3 bases for V and 5 bases for J; bases not matched to a gene: 12. The CDR3 length is 17 residues.

This sequence joins TRBV4-1 and TRBJ2-2; 9 nucleotides align to TRBD1. The CDR3 is 17 amino acids. V shed 4 bases and J 6 bases; nucleotides not matched to a gene: 12. Germline V gene lookup returns CDR1 MGHRA and CDR2 YSYEKL. CDR3 in DNA: TGCGCCAGCAGCCCCCAACCCGGGACAGGGCATCCCGGGGAGCTGTTTTTT. It specifies CASSPQPGTGHPGELFF.

The J gene is TRBJ2-7, the V gene TRBV6-6; 7 bases match TRBD1. The J segment lost 4 bases and the V segment lost 2 bases, leaving 11 bases of the junction unmatched. There are 16 residues in the CDR3. The germline V gene encodes CDR1 MNHNY and CDR2 SVGAGI (reference sequence). The chain's CDR3 is CASSYATGQRKYEQYF. In DNA, the CDR3 is TGTGCCAGCAGTTACGCGACGGGACAGCGAAAATACGAGCAGTACTTC.

V is TRBV19 and J is TRBJ1-2; TRBD1 is a possible D gene (5 bases). Germline CDR1 LNHDA, CDR2 SQIVND (reference sequence). Deletions cut 5 bases from V and 1 base from J, with 17 bases between. CDR3 length: 16 amino acids. CDR3 residues: CASSPIGQRRNYGYTF. For the CDR3, the DNA is TGTGCCAGTAGTCCTATAGGACAACGTCGTAACTATGGCTACACCTTC.